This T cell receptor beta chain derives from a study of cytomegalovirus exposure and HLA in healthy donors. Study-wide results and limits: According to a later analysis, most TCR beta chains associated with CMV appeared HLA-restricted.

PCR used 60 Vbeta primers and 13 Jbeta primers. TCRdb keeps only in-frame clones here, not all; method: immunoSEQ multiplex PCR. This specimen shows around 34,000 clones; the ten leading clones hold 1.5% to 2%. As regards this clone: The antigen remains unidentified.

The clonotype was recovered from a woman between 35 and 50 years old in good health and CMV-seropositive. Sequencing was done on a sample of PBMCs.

CDR3 protein: CASRPTGSGANVLTF. The CDR3 DNA sequence: TGTGCCAGCAGACCGACAGGGTCTGGGGCCAACGTCCTGACTTTC. The rearrangement uses TRBV19 and TRBJ2-6; 7 bases match TRBD1. The CDR3 contains 15 residues. V shed 9 bases and J 1 base; nucleotides not matched to a gene: 6. The germline V gene encodes CDR1 LNHDA and CDR2 SQIVND (reference sequence). Variable domain in full (rest from reference TRBV19 and TRBJ2-6): DGGITQSPKYLFRKEGQNVTLSCEQNLNHDAMYWYRQDPGQGLRLIYYSQIVNDFQKGDIAEGYSVSREKKESFPLTVTSAQKNPTAFYLCASRPTGSGANVLTFGAGSRLTVL.